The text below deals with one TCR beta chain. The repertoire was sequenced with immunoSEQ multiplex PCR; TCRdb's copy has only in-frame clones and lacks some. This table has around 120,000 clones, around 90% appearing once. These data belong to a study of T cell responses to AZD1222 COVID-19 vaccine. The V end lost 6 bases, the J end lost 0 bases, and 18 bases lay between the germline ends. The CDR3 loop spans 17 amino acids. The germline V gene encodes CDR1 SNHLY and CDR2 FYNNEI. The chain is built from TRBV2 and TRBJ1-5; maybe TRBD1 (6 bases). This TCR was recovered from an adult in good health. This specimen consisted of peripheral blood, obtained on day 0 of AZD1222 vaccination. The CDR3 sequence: CASRGGEENNSNQPQHF. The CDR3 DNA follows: TGTGCCAGCAGGGGGGGCGAGGAAAATAATAGCAATCAGCCCCAGCATTTT.